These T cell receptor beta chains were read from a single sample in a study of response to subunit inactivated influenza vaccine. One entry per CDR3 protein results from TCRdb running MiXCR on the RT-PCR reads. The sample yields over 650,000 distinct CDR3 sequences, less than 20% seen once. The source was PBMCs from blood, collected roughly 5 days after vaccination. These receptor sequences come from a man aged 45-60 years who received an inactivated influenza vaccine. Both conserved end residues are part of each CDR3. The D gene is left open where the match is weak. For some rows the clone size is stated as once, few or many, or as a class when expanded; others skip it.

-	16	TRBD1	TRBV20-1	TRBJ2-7	TGCAGTGCCTCCATCGCTACAGGGGGTGTATCCTACGAGCAGTACTTC	CSASIATGGVSYEQYF
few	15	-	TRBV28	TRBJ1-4	TGTGCCAGCAGTTTAGTAGGGTTGGTCAGTGAAAAACTGTTTTTT	CASSLVGLVSEKLFF
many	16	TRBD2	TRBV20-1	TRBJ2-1	TGCAGTGCTAGCCTATACGGGAGGCACTCCTACAATGAGCAGTTCTTC	CSASLYGRHSYNEQFF
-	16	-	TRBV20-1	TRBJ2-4	TGCAGTGCTAACCTCAACTTTGAAGGGGGGAAAAACATTCAGTACTTC	CSANLNFEGGKNIQYF
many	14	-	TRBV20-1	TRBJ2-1	TGCAGTGCTAGGGGCACGACATCGGGCAATGAGCAGTTCTTC	CSARGTTSGNEQFF
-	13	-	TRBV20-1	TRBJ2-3	TGCAGTGCTAGAGACTGGCCCAGCATCGCGCAGTATTTT	CSARDWPSIAQYF
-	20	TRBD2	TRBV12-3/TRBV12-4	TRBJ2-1	TGTGCCAGCAGTCCCACGACTAGCGGGAGGGCCATGAGCTCCTACAATGAGCAGTTCTTC	CASSPTTSGRAMSSYNEQFF
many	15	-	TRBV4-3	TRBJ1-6	TGCGCCAGCAGCCGGACCATGGACGGTAATTCACCCCTCCACTTT	CASSRTMDGNSPLHF
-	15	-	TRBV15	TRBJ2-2	TGTGCCACCAGCAGAGATGGTCAGATCACCGGGGAGCTGTTTTTT	CATSRDGQITGELFF
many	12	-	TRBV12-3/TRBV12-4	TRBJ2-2	TGTGCCAGCAAGATTCCCTCTGGGGGGCTGTTTTTT	CASKIPSGGLFF
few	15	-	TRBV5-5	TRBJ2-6	TGTGCCAGCAGCTTGAGTCTCTCTGGGGCCAACGTCCTGACTTTC	CASSLSLSGANVLTF
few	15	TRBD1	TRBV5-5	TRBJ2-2	TGTGCCAGCAGCCCGGACAGGGGGCGCATCGGGGAGCTGTTTTTT	CASSPDRGRIGELFF
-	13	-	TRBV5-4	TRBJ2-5	TGTGCCAGCAGCTTTTTGGGAAGCGAGACCCAGTACTTC	CASSFLGSETQYF
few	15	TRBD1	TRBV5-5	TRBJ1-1	TGTGCCAGCAGCTTGGAGTCAGGGGGATGGACTGAAGCTTTCTTT	CASSLESGGWTEAFF
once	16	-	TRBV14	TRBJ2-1	TGTGCCAGCAGCCAAGGGGAGGGGGGCTTCCACAATGAGCAGTTCTTC	CASSQGEGGFHNEQFF
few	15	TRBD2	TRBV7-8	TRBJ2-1	TGTGCCAGCACCCCCCTGGCGGGGGGGCCCGGTGAGCAGTTCTTC	CASTPLAGGPGEQFF
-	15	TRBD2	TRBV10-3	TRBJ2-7	TGTGCCATCAGACGTTGGACTAGCGGGGGGTACGAGCAGTACTTC	CAIRRWTSGGYEQYF
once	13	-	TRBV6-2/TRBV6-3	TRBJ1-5	TGTGTCAGCAGTCGGGACTTGGGTCAGCCCCAGCATTTT	CVSSRDLGQPQHF
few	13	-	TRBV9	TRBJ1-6	TGTGCCAGCAGCGGATTTCGAAATTCACCCCTCCACTTT	CASSGFRNSPLHF
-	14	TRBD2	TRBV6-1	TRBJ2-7	TGTGCCAGCAACTTTAGCGGGAGCTCCTACGAGCAGTACTTC	CASNFSGSSYEQYF
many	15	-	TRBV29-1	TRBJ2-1	TGCAGCGTTGAAGGGCGTGACAGAAACTACAATGAGCAGTTCTTC	CSVEGRDRNYNEQFF
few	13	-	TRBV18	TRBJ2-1	TGTGCCAGCTCACCACTTCCCGGCGATGAGCAGTTCTTC	CASSPLPGDEQFF
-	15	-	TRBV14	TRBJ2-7	TGTGCCAGCAGCCAAGCAGGGGACGGTTACTACGAGCAGTACTTC	CASSQAGDGYYEQYF
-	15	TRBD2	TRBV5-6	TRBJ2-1	TGTGCCAGCAGCTTGCGGACTAGCCAACTATATGAGCAGTTCTTC	CASSLRTSQLYEQFF
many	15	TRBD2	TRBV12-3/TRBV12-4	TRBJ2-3	TGTGCCAGCAGTTTTGGAGCGGGGGGGCCAAATACGCAGTATTTT	CASSFGAGGPNTQYF
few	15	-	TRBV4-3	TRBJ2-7	TGCGCCAGCAGCCAAGAAGGAGCAGCGGAATACGAGCAGTACTTC	CASSQEGAAEYEQYF
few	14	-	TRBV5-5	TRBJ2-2	TGTGCCAGCAGCCCCGTATCGAACACCGGGGAGCTGTTTTTT	CASSPVSNTGELFF
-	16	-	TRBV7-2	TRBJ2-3	TGTGCCAGCAGCTCGTCGGTACTAGGAGATGCAGATACGCAGTATTTT	CASSSSVLGDADTQYF
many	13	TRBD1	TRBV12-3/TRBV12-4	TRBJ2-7	TGTGCCAGCAGTCCGACAGGGGTGAACGAGCAGTACTTC	CASSPTGVNEQYF
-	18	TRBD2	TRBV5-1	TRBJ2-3	TGCGCCAGCAGCCTCGGACTAGCGGCTCTGAAGCCCACAGATACGCAGTATTTT	CASSLGLAALKPTDTQYF
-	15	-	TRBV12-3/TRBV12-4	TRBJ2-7	TGTGCCAGCAGTTTAATCGGGGCCAACTCCTACGAGCAGTACTTC	CASSLIGANSYEQYF
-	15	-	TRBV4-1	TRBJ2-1	TGCGCCAGCAGCCAACAGGTGCTGGGTTTTAATGAGCAGTTCTTC	CASSQQVLGFNEQFF
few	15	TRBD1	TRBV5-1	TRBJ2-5	TGCGCCAGCAGCAGGGGACAGGGGGTTCAAGAGACCCAGTACTTC	CASSRGQGVQETQYF
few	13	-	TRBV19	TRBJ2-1	TGTGCCAGTAGCAGGACTTCTCGCAATGAGCAGTTCTTC	CASSRTSRNEQFF
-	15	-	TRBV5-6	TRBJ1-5	TGTGCCAGCAGCTCGGCAGCCGGAACAAATCAGCCCCAGCATTTT	CASSSAAGTNQPQHF
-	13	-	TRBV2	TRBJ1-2	TGTGCCAGCAGTGCCCGGGCGAGGGATGGCTACACCTTC	CASSARARDGYTF
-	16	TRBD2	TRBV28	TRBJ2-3	TGTGCCAGCAGTCATCCTAGCGGGAGCTACTCCCATACGCAGTATTTT	CASSHPSGSYSHTQYF
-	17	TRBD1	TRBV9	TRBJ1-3	TGTGCCAGCAGCGCCATACCGGGACAGGGTTCCGGAAACACCATATATTTT	CASSAIPGQGSGNTIYF
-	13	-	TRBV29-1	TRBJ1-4	TGCAGCGTTGGAAAGGGCCGGGGGGAAAAACTGTTTTTT	CSVGKGRGEKLFF
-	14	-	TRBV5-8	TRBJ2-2	TGTGCCAGCAACCCCGGGGGGCTTGCCGGGGAGCTGTTTTTT	CASNPGGLAGELFF
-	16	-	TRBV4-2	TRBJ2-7	TGTGCCAGCAGCCGGCAAGGGAGTGGGGGCTCCTACGAGCAGTACTTC	CASSRQGSGGSYEQYF
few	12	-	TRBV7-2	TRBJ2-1	TGTGCCAGCAGCTCCCTCACCGGGGAGCAGTTCTTC	CASSSLTGEQFF
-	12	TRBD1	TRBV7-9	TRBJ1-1	TGTGCCAGCAGCACCCGACAGGGCCCCGCTTTCTTT	CASSTRQGPAFF
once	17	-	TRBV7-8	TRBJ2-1	TGTGCCAGCAGCTTAGTAGGCCTGGGGAGGCGGAACACTGAGCAGTTCTTC	CASSLVGLGRRNTEQFF
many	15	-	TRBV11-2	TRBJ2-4	TGTGCCAGCAGACACCCTGGGGGTAGATCGAACATTCAGTACTTC	CASRHPGGRSNIQYF
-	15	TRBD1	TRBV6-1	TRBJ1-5	TGTGCCAGCAGGATGACAGGGGATAGCAATCAGCCCCAGCATTTT	CASRMTGDSNQPQHF
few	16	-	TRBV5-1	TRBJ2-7	TGCGCCAGCAGCTTGGATTCGACAGTAACTCTCTACGAGCAGTACTTC	CASSLDSTVTLYEQYF
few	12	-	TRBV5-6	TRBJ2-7	TGTGCCAGCAGCTTGATAAGGGACGAGCAGTACTTC	CASSLIRDEQYF
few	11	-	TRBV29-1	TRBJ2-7	TGCAGCGTTGTCGTAGAGACAGTGCAGTACTTC	CSVVVETVQYF
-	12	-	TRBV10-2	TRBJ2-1	TGCGCCAGCAGTGAGACTTACAATGAGCAGTTCTTC	CASSETYNEQFF
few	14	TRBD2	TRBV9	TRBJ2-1	TGTGCCAGCAGCGAGAGCGGGAGTATCCATGAGCAGTTCTTC	CASSESGSIHEQFF
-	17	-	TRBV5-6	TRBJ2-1	TGTGCCAGCAGCTTAGTAGGGGCTATCAGCTCCTACAATGAGCAGTTCTTC	CASSLVGAISSYNEQFF
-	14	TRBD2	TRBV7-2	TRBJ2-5	TGTGCCAGCGGAGATTCTAGGGGAGGGGAGACCCAGTACTTC	CASGDSRGGETQYF
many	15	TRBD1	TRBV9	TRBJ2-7	TGTGCCAGCAGCGGTGGGACAGGGGGATTCTACGAGCAGTACTTC	CASSGGTGGFYEQYF
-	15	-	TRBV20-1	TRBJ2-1	TGCGGTGCTAGAGAATATCTTGTAGGCAACAATGAGCAGTTCTTC	CGAREYLVGNNEQFF
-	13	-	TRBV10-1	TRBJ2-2	TGCGCCAGCAGTGAAGATCTGACCGGGGAGCTGTTTTTT	CASSEDLTGELFF
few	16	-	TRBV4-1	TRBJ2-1	TGCGCCAGCAGCCACTGGGGTGTCCTATTTGGCAATGAGCAGTTCTTC	CASSHWGVLFGNEQFF
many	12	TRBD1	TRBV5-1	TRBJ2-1	TGCGCCAGCAGCCAGGGGGTAAATGAGCAGTTCTTC	CASSQGVNEQFF